A single sample gave rise to the 20 T cell receptor beta chains below, sequenced in a study of cytomegalovirus exposure and HLA in healthy donors. PCR used 60 Vbeta primers and 13 Jbeta primers. This table comes from immunoSEQ multiplex PCR, and its TCRdb copy is limited to in-frame clones, with some not included. Here the sample spans some 120,000 clones, approximately 81% being singletons. Sequenced sample: PBMCs. These receptors came from a woman younger than 35 in good health and CMV-seropositive.

J is TRBJ2-7 and V is TRBV27; 9 bases map to TRBD1. CDR1 is MNHEY and CDR2 is SMNVEV in the germline V gene (reference sequence). V dropped 7 bases and J dropped 7; count of bases not matched to a gene: 14. CDR3 length equals 15 residues. The CDR3 DNA reads TGTGCCAGCACTCCGACGGGACAGGGTTATACGGAGCAGTACTTC. Translating it yields CASTPTGQGYTEQYF.

This chain uses TRBV10-3 with TRBJ2-5, with D perhaps TRBD2 (5 bases). The germline V gene has CDR1 ENHRY and CDR2 SYGVKD. Trimming stripped 7 bases from V and 1 base from J, with 19 bases between. The CDR3 is made up of 16 amino acids. The CDR3 here is CAIKEKLAGAQETQYF. CDR3 nucleotide sequence: TGTGCCATCAAAGAGAAGCTAGCTGGAGCCCAAGAGACCCAGTACTTC.

The rearrangement links TRBV19 to TRBJ1-4, with D perhaps matching TRBD1 (6 bases). Germline assignment: CDR1 LNHDA and CDR2 SQIVND (reference sequence). V was clipped by 6 bases and J by 7 bases, with 9 bases between them. The CDR3 length is 12 residues. The CDR3: CASRAQGEKLFF. The CDR3 DNA reads TGTGCCAGTAGAGCACAGGGTGAAAAACTGTTTTTT.

The sample holds one count of this clone. The J gene is TRBJ2-3, the V gene TRBV27; 7 bases line up with TRBD1. Germline trimming cut 1 base from V and 2 bases from J; bases unmatched to any gene: 3. The CDR3 is 15 residues long. CDR1 and CDR2 (germline): MNHEY, SMNVEV (reference sequence). The CDR3 sequence: CASSLWGQITDTQYF. CDR3 coding DNA: TGTGCCAGCAGTTTATGGGGACAGATCACAGATACGCAGTATTTT.

The J gene is TRBJ1-1, the V gene TRBV7-8, with no clear D. The CDR3 contains 17 residues. V was clipped by 4 bases and J by 7 bases, with 25 bases between them. Looked up from germline, CDR1 is SGHVS and CDR2 is FQNEAQ. The CDR3 DNA sequence: TGTGCCAGCAGCTACGTGAAGGGAAAAAGGGCGGGTGATGAAGCTTTCTTT. This encodes CASSYVKGKRAGDEAFF. Based on the CDR3 plus reference TRBV7-8 and TRBJ1-1, the full variable domain is GAGVSQSPRYKVAKRGQDVALRCDPISGHVSLFWYQQALGQGPEFLTYFQNEAQLDKSGLPSDRFFAERPEGSVSTLKIQRTQQEDSAVYLCASSYVKGKRAGDEAFFGQGTRLTVV.

The rearrangement uses TRBV18 and TRBJ2-5, with D maybe TRBD2 (5 bases). Germline lookup yields CDR1 KGHSH and CDR2 LQKENI. Trimming pared 4 bases from V and 0 bases from J, leaving 18 bases between. This CDR3 spans 17 amino acids. CDR3 nucleotide sequence: TGTGCCAGCTCACGGTACCAGGCGGGCTTATACCAAGAGACCCAGTACTTC. Translating gives CASSRYQAGLYQETQYF.

V is TRBV18 and J is TRBJ2-4, with no clear D. The length of the CDR3 is 16 residues. Trimming took 0 bases from V and 0 from J, leaving 9 bases between them. Germline V gene sequence: CDR1 KGHSH, CDR2 LQKENI. CDR3 coding DNA: TGTGCCAGCTCACCACCAGACTCCCTAGCCAAAAACATTCAGTACTTC. Encoded protein: CASSPPDSLAKNIQYF.

This clone was picked up one time. The CDR3 DNA follows: TGTGCCAGCAGTCATACAACTAGCGGGAGTTACAATGAGCAGTTCTTC. Protein product: CASSHTTSGSYNEQFF. The chain has TRBV27 and TRBJ2-1, with TRBD2 matching over 11 bases. The CDR3 covers 16 residues. The germline gives CDR1 MNHEY, CDR2 SMNVEV (reference sequence). Trimming cost V 5 bases and J 4 bases; bases outside gene matches: 7.

The chain employs TRBV2 and TRBJ1-2, with D tentatively TRBD1 (5 bases). This CDR3 comprises 14 residues. Trimming pared 4 bases from V and 6 bases from J, leaving 15 bases between. The germline V gene encodes CDR1 SNHLY and CDR2 FYNNEI. CDR3 nucleotide sequence: TGTGCCAGCAGTGCGTTTCGGACAACTGATGGCTACACCTTC. Its translation: CASSAFRTTDGYTF.

The rearrangement joins TRBV28 to TRBJ2-1, with 11 nucleotides matching TRBD2. CDR3 size: 16 residues. Trimming removed 6 bases from V and 0 bases from J; junction bases left unmatched: 4. Per germline, CDR1 MDHEN and CDR2 SYDVKM. The CDR3 DNA is TGTGCCAGCAGACCGGGACTAGCGGTCTCCTACAATGAGCAGTTCTTC. Amino acids: CASRPGLAVSYNEQFF.

The gene calls are TRBV19 and TRBJ2-5; D uncertain. The J call may be mistaken, given a closer DNA end match to TRBJ2-7. Germline CDR1 and CDR2: LNHDA and SQIVND (reference sequence). The CDR3 runs 14 residues. DNA for the CDR3: TGTGCCAGTAGTAGAAGGAGTCGAACCTACGAGCAGTACTTC. Amino acids: CASSRRSRTYEQYF.

The rearrangement links TRBV6-6 to TRBJ1-1, with D possibly matching TRBD1 (5 bases). The CDR3 runs 14 residues. Germline V gene data show CDR1 as MNHNY and CDR2 as SVGAGI (reference sequence). V was clipped by 6 bases and J by 2 bases, with 13 bases between them. CDR3 coding DNA: TGTGCCAGCAGGCCCACGGGGGTAAACACTGAAGCTTTCTTT. Encoded protein: CASRPTGVNTEAFF.

CDR3 sequence: CASSHPTRSNEQFF. The CDR3 DNA reads TGCGCCAGCAGCCACCCCACGCGCTCAAATGAGCAGTTCTTC. The chain is built from TRBV4-1 and TRBJ2-1; D is unclear. This CDR3 is built from 14 residues. The V gene lost 3 bases and the J gene lost 7 bases, with 13 bases spanning the gap. Germline CDR1 MGHRA, CDR2 YSYEKL.

The chain couples TRBV5-5 to TRBJ2-1, with 8 positions matching TRBD1. After removal of 1 base from V and 6 bases from J, the junction contained 6 bases not matched to a gene. Per germline, CDR1 SGHKS and CDR2 YYEKEE (reference sequence). This CDR3 contains 15 residues. CDR3 nucleotides: TGTGCCAGCAGCTTGATGACAGGGGAAAGCAATGAGCAGTTCTTC. Encoded protein: CASSLMTGESNEQFF. Supplemented by reference TRBV5-5 and TRBJ2-1, the full variable domain reads DAGVTQSPTHLIKTRGQQVTLRCSPISGHKSVSWYQQVLGQGPQFIFQYYEKEERGRGNFPDRFSARQFPNYSSELNVNALLLGDSALYLCASSLMTGESNEQFFGPGTRLTVL.

The rearrangement links TRBV7-9 to TRBJ2-5; perhaps TRBD2 as D (5 bases). V shed 6 bases and J shed 4 bases, with 15 bases lying between them. The CDR3 extends over 14 amino acids. CDR1 SEHNR and CDR2 FQNEAQ come from the germline V gene (reference sequence). CDR3 sequence: CASRKMEGGETQYF. Here the CDR3 DNA reads TGTGCCAGCAGGAAAATGGAAGGAGGAGAGACCCAGTACTTC.

The chain has TRBV6-5 and TRBJ1-1; maybe TRBD1 (5 bases). V lost 4 bases and J 2 bases, leaving 14 bases between the germline ends. The CDR3 sequence is 15 residues long. Germline V gene sequence: CDR1 MNHEY, CDR2 SVGAGI. This CDR3 reads CASSLGYRRNTEAFF. CDR3 DNA sequence: TGTGCCAGCAGTTTGGGGTACAGGCGAAACACTGAAGCTTTCTTT.

The DNA of the CDR3 is TGTGCCAGCAGCTTACGGCAAGAGACCCAGTACTTC. This encodes CASSLRQETQYF. This chain uses TRBV13 with TRBJ2-5, with D unresolved. The germline V gene has CDR1 PRHDT and CDR2 FYEKMQ (reference sequence). The CDR3 has 12 amino acids. V lost 2 bases and J 2 bases, leaving 3 bases between the germline ends.

The chain couples TRBV9 to TRBJ1-2; maybe TRBD1 (6 bases). The CDR3 consists of 15 residues. Trimming shortened V by 5 bases and J by 0 bases, and 14 bases separated the two germline ends. Germline CDR1 SGDLS, CDR2 YYNGEE. The CDR3 sequence is CASSRTVAPNYGYTF. The CDR3 bases are TGTGCCAGCAGTCGGACAGTTGCTCCTAACTATGGCTACACCTTC.

The table lists this clone with a few counts. The J gene is TRBJ1-2, the V gene TRBV7-3; possible D gene TRBD1, 5 bases. The germline V gene has CDR1 SGHTA and CDR2 FQGTGA. The V end was cut by 2 bases, the J end by 4 bases, with 8 bases between. The CDR3 totals 13 residues. CDR3 coding DNA: TGTGCCAGCAGCTTACAGGGCGGCTATGGCTACACCTTC. As protein: CASSLQGGYGYTF. Full variable domain (remainder filled in from reference TRBV7-3 and TRBJ1-2): GAGVSQTPSNKVTEKGKYVELRCDPISGHTALYWYRQSLGQGPEFLIYFQGTGAADDSGLPNDRFFAVRPEGSVSTLKIQRTERGDSAVYLCASSLQGGYGYTFGSGTRLTVV.

This chain uses TRBV4-1 with TRBJ2-3, with D tentatively TRBD2 (6 bases). V shed 1 base and J shed 2 bases, with 10 bases lying between them. The CDR3 spans 15 residues. From germline, CDR1 is MGHRA and CDR2 YSYEKL. The CDR3 protein is CASSQVLANTDTQYF. The CDR3 nucleotides are TGCGCCAGCAGCCAAGTACTAGCTAACACAGATACGCAGTATTTT.